A single sample gave rise to the 3 T cell receptor beta chains below, sequenced in a study of blood T cell repertoires in COVID-19. Clones were read by immunoSEQ multiplex PCR, and TCRdb kept only the in-frame ones, dropping some. This table has about 180,000 clones, approximately 80% appearing once. What was sequenced was PBMCs or T cells enriched from blood (not recorded which). Source of these receptors: a woman aged 50 to 60 who had recovered from COVID-19.

This clone has a single count. The DNA for the CDR3 is TGTGCCTGGAACCGGGGTTACCAAGAGACCCAGTACTTC. Translating gives CAWNRGYQETQYF. The rearrangement joins TRBV30 to TRBJ2-5; D possibly corresponds to TRBD2 (5 bases). This CDR3 is built from 13 residues. Germline-derived CDR1 and CDR2 are GTSNPN and SVGIG (reference sequence). Trimming took 4 bases from V and 0 from J, leaving 9 bases between them.

In the case of this clone: Germline is not matched at one junction end, which may reflect a read error. The chain has TRBV19 and TRBJ1-4; tentatively, D is TRBD1 (5 bases). The CDR3 contains 15 residues. Germline V lookup: CDR1 LNHDA, CDR2 SQIVND (reference sequence). The CDR3 bases are TGTGCCAGTAGTATTAACGGGGGGACTAGTGAAAAACTGTTTTTT. Protein product: CASSINGGTSEKLFF. The full variable domain, rest sourced from reference TRBV19 and TRBJ1-4, is DGGITQSPKYLFRKEGQNVTLSCEQNLNHDAMYWYRQDPGQGLRLIYYSQIVNDFQKGDIAEGYSVSREKKESFPLTVTSAQKNPTAFYLCASSINGGTSEKLFFGSGTQLSVL.

This chain links TRBV9 with TRBJ1-4; TRBD1 is a possible D gene (5 bases). V was cut by 1 base and J by 6 bases, with 13 bases left in between. This CDR3 region has 15 residues. Germline V CDR1 and CDR2: SGDLS, YYNGEE. The CDR3 loop reads CASSVLGDLDEKLFF. The CDR3 DNA reads TGTGCCAGCAGCGTATTGGGGGACTTAGATGAAAAACTGTTTTTT.